The 15 T cell receptor beta chains below come from one sample, sequenced in a study of vaccination and CD4 T cells after COVID-19 (dated by TCRdb to 2021 to 2024). The meaning of the sample's treatment or condition label: roughly 10-day PBMC culture with coronavirus spike peptide pools or control peptides (ViraFEST assay). CD4+ T cells from unexposed donors were collected before the COVID-19 pandemic (2011-2018). Their specific antigens are unknown. The receptor library was made with PCR. Instrument on record: Illumina iSeq 100. At the Johns Hopkins FTIC core, DNA from the cultured CD4+ T cells underwent TCR sequencing with the Oncomine TCR Beta short-read assay. TCRdb reworked the public reads: Q25 trimming with fastp, MiXCR clone assembly, productive beta chains retained. Rows are combined by CDR3 protein, so each entry shows the most common genes and DNA. The sample table contains about 7,200 distinct CDR3 sequences; only one count was recorded for 43% of them. The ten top clones hold over 25% of the sample.

The sequencing input was CD4+ T cells from blood, cultured in vitro. These receptors were obtained from a human donor in good health.

This clonotype showed up just once. The CDR3 sequence: CASSPPFQNTEAFF. The CDR3 DNA reads as TGTGCCAGCAGCCCTCCCTTTCAGAACACTGAAGCTTTCTTT. V is TRBV28 and J is TRBJ1-1; D is ambiguous. From germline, CDR1 is MDHEN and CDR2 SYDVKM. The CDR3 is 14 amino acids. V was pared by 6 bases and J by 1 base, with 12 bases between.

This clonotype was seen a handful of times. The chain is built from TRBV2 and TRBJ1-1; D gene uncertain. V shed 4 bases and J shed 1 base, with 7 bases lying between them. The germline V gene has CDR1 SNHLY and CDR2 FYNNEI. CDR3 length: 13 residues. This CDR3 is CASSGAGNTEAFF. CDR3 bases: TGTGCCAGCAGTGGCGCGGGGAACACTGAAGCTTTCTTT.

This chain links TRBV6-1 with TRBJ2-7, with 7 bases identical to TRBD1. The CDR3 totals 14 residues. The germline CDR1 and CDR2 sequences are MNHNS and SASEGT. The J segment lost 3 bases and the V segment lost 7 bases, leaving 9 bases of the junction unmatched. The CDR3 nucleotides read TGTGCCAGCAAAAAGGGACAGCTTAACTACGAGCAGTACTTC. It translates to CASKKGQLNYEQYF.

V usage is TRBV11-2 and J usage is TRBJ2-5; 16 nucleotides line up with TRBD2. The CDR3 contains 17 residues. The junction had 7 bases not matched to a gene; V was cut back by 6 bases and J by 3 bases. The germline V gene encodes CDR1 SGHAT and CDR2 FQNNGV. Here the CDR3 reads CASSSGLAGGIEETQYF. The CDR3 DNA reads as TGTGCCAGCAGTTCGGGACTAGCGGGGGGGATTGAAGAGACCCAGTACTTC.

This clonotype has only a few counts. The gene calls are TRBV19 and TRBJ2-7, with a tentative D call TRBD1 (6 bases). Germline-derived CDR1 and CDR2 are LNHDA and SQIVND (reference sequence). Trimming removed 4 bases at V and 2 bases at J, with 12 bases between. The CDR3 has 14 residues. The CDR3 is CASSRPGHTYEQYF. CDR3 nucleotide sequence: TGTGCCAGTAGTAGACCGGGACATACCTACGAGCAGTACTTC.

This clonotype was counted between two and nine times. V and J are TRBV2 and TRBJ2-2, with 10 bases that match TRBD2. Trimming removed 11 bases from V and 2 bases from J; junction bases left unmatched: 5. CDR3 length equals 14 residues. Germline V gives CDR1 SNHLY, CDR2 FYNNEI. The CDR3 sequence: CAVLAGVNTGELFF. The CDR3 DNA is TGTGCCGTTCTAGCGGGGGTAAACACCGGGGAGCTGTTTTTT.

This clonotype occurred a few times. The chain combines TRBV7-2 with TRBJ1-2; D not certain. The CDR3 covers 14 residues. V shed 1 base and J shed 4 bases, with 10 bases lying between them. Germline V gene data show CDR1 as SGHTA and CDR2 as FQGNSA. The CDR3 region has the DNA TGTGCCAGCAGCTTAGGCGGGGAGATCTATGGCTACACCTTC. Amino acid sequence: CASSLGGEIYGYTF. Using reference TRBV7-2 and TRBJ1-2 for the parts outside the CDR3, the full variable domain is GAGVSQSPSNKVTEKGKDVELRCDPISGHTALYWYRQSLGQGLEFLIYFQGNSAPDKSGLPSDRFSAERTGGSVSTLTIQRTQQEDSAVYLCASSLGGEIYGYTFGSGTRLTVV.

The chain couples TRBV20-1 to TRBJ1-2; D not resolved. The CDR3 spans 12 residues. The germline V gene encodes CDR1 DFQATT and CDR2 SNEGSKA (reference sequence). Trimming removed 4 bases from V and 7 bases from J, with 13 bases in between. CDR3 DNA sequence: TGCAGTGCTAAGTGGCCGTCGGGTGGCTACACCTTC. Protein sequence: CSAKWPSGGYTF.

This clonotype was counted between two and nine times. V is TRBV7-2 and J is TRBJ1-1, with D hard to call. Deletions cut 5 bases from V and 6 bases from J, with 13 bases between. Germline-derived CDR1 and CDR2 are SGHTA and FQGNSA. The CDR3 spans 13 residues. As DNA, the CDR3 is TGTGCCAGCAGCCGCCTCGGACCACCTGAAGCTTTCTTT. The encoded protein is CASSRLGPPEAFF. Filled out from reference TRBV7-2 and TRBJ1-1, the complete variable domain reads GAGVSQSPSNKVTEKGKDVELRCDPISGHTALYWYRQSLGQGLEFLIYFQGNSAPDKSGLPSDRFSAERTGGSVSTLTIQRTQQEDSAVYLCASSRLGPPEAFFGQGTRLTVV.

The chain is built from TRBV29-1 and TRBJ2-5; tentatively, D is TRBD1 (6 bases). This CDR3 is 11 amino acids long. The V gene's germline CDR1 is SQVTM and CDR2 ANQGSEA. V was pared by 7 bases and J by 4 bases, with 10 bases between. CDR3 sequence reads: CSGQVGETQYF. The CDR3, as DNA: TGCAGCGGACAGGTCGGAGAGACCCAGTACTTC.

The chain joins TRBV6-1 to TRBJ2-5; 15 bases map to TRBD2. The CDR3 extends over 16 amino acids. Germline CDR1 and CDR2: MNHNS and SASEGT. J gave up 7 bases and V 8 bases, and 11 bases lay outside the gene matches. The CDR3 DNA follows: TGTGCCAGCTGTCGGACTAGCGGGAGGGCGGCGGGGACCCAGTACTTC. This sequence encodes CASCRTSGRAAGTQYF.

In its sample, this clonotype was seen a few times. This rearrangement joins TRBV4-1 to TRBJ1-2; D not certain. The CDR3 has 16 amino acids. Per the germline V gene, CDR1 is MGHRA and CDR2 is YSYEKL. V gave up 0 bases and J gave up 4 bases, with 15 bases separating them. The CDR3 here is CASSQDATASFYGYTF. DNA for the CDR3: TGCGCCAGCAGCCAAGATGCAACAGCAAGTTTCTATGGCTACACCTTC.

This clonotype showed up just once. The genes are TRBV11-2 and TRBJ2-3; 9 bases match TRBD1. The CDR3 has 16 residues. J was trimmed by 3 bases and V by 4 bases; bases with no gene match: 8. In germline, CDR1 is SGHAT, CDR2 FQNNGV. CDR3 nucleotides: TGTGCCAGCAGCTCGGGGGACAGGGCTGGGACAGATACGCAGTATTTT. Translating it yields CASSSGDRAGTDTQYF.

The chain links TRBV28 to TRBJ2-3; TRBD2 matches 8 bases. This CDR3 comprises 16 residues. Germline CDR1 reads MDHEN; CDR2 reads SYDVKM. Trimming at V came to 2 bases and at J to 6 bases, leaving 10 bases not matched to a gene. In nucleotides, the CDR3 is TGTGCCAGCAGTTTACAGGGCGGGGGGCCGCGGGATACGCAGTATTTT. Amino acid sequence: CASSLQGGGPRDTQYF.

The chain carries TRBV18 and TRBJ2-7; D perhaps matches TRBD1 (6 bases). This CDR3 region has 16 residues. Germline V gives CDR1 KGHSH, CDR2 LQKENI. V was clipped by 4 bases and J by 4 bases, with 20 bases between them. CDR3 protein: CASSRLQAQGAYEQYF. The DNA of the CDR3 is TGTGCCAGCTCACGTTTACAGGCACAGGGTGCTTACGAGCAGTACTTC.